One and the same sample provided the 22 T cell receptor beta chains below, sequenced in a study of spatial heterogeneity in lung cancer. Time point meaning: sample taken at primary tumor resection. One entry per CDR3 protein, called by TCRdb with MiXCR from the 5' RACE reads. The data contain approximately 94,000 distinct CDR3 sequences, 4.4% of them singletons. General study findings and limits: Tumor mutation counts were tracked by expanded intratumoral alpha and beta TCR counts.

Their antigen targets remain unknown. Specimen: lung tumor tissue, collected at surgery. The receptors originated from a male donor with early-stage non-small cell lung cancer.

This clonotype was seen more than once but under ten times. This chain connects TRBV3-1 to TRBJ2-1; D remains ambiguous. Trimming took off 0 bases at V and 2 bases at J, with 5 bases between the two ends. Germline-derived CDR1 and CDR2 are LGHDT and YNNKEL (reference sequence). This CDR3 contains 14 residues. CDR3 coding DNA: TGTGCCAGCAGCCAAGATTGGGCCTACAATGAGCAGTTCTTC. The encoded protein is CASSQDWAYNEQFF.

This clonotype was picked up many times. The chain has TRBV11-2 and TRBJ1-5; D not certain. This CDR3 has 13 residues. V was pared by 5 bases and J by 6 bases, with 11 bases between. Per the germline V gene, CDR1 is SGHAT and CDR2 is FQNNGV. This CDR3 is CASSREMGQPQHF. The DNA of the CDR3 is TGTGCCAGCAGCCGGGAGATGGGTCAGCCCCAGCATTTT.

This clonotype occurred many times. The rearrangement links TRBV5-1 to TRBJ1-1; no clear D. The CDR3 length is 13 residues. Germline V gene data show CDR1 as SGHRS and CDR2 as YFSETQ. Between the trimmed V and J ends, which lost 7 bases and 4 bases, there was a span of 14 bases. This CDR3 reads CASGSMTGTEAFF. The CDR3 DNA is TGCGCCAGCGGGTCCATGACGGGCACTGAAGCTTTCTTT. The entire variable domain, with the rest obtained from reference TRBV5-1 and TRBJ1-1, is as follows: KAGVTQTPRYLIKTRGQQVTLSCSPISGHRSVSWYQQTPGQGLQFLFEYFSETQRNKGNFPGRFSGRQFSNSRSEMNVSTLELGDSALYLCASGSMTGTEAFFGQGTRLTVV.

This clonotype has ten or more counts. The V gene is TRBV20-1, the J gene TRBJ2-7; the match to TRBD2 covers 7 bases. The CDR3 contains 14 residues. The trim removed 7 bases at V and 0 bases at J, leaving 9 bases unmatched. Germline V lookup: CDR1 DFQATT, CDR2 SNEGSKA (reference sequence). DNA for the CDR3: TGCAGTGGTATTAGCGGGTATGCCTCCTACGAGCAGTACTTC. Protein product: CSGISGYASYEQYF.

This clonotype occurred many times. The gene calls are TRBV4-1 and TRBJ2-7; 9 nucleotides match TRBD1. Germline V gives CDR1 MGHRA, CDR2 YSYEKL. CDR3 length: 14 residues. V shed 4 bases and J 5 bases; nucleotides not matched to a gene: 6. Written as DNA, the CDR3 is TGCGCCAGCAGCCTGGGGACAGGGACGCACGAGCAGTACTTC. Encoded protein: CASSLGTGTHEQYF.

This sequence joins TRBV28 and TRBJ2-5, with TRBD2 matching 9 bases. In germline, CDR1 is MDHEN, CDR2 SYDVKM. Trimming took 6 bases from V and 2 from J; bases not matched to a gene: 7. This CDR3 region has 15 residues. In nucleotides, the CDR3 is TGTGCCAGCAGCCGCCCGACTAGCGGTCAAGAGACCCAGTACTTC. Translation gives CASSRPTSGQETQYF.

This clonotype was observed many times. The chain has TRBV28 and TRBJ1-2; 11 bases match TRBD1. Trimming cost V 5 bases and J 7 bases; bases outside gene matches: 12. The CDR3 has 16 amino acids. The germline V gene has CDR1 MDHEN and CDR2 SYDVKM. CDR3 DNA: TGTGCCAGCAGTATGCGCTCGTGGACAGGGGGCTTTGGCTACACCTTC. Translation gives CASSMRSWTGGFGYTF.

In this sample, this clonotype turned up many times. This sequence joins TRBV24-1 and TRBJ1-5; possible D gene TRBD1, 6 bases. The CDR3 contains 15 residues. Germline CDR1 and CDR2: KGHDR and SFDVKD. V was trimmed by 3 bases and J by 3 bases, leaving 11 bases between them. Here the CDR3 DNA reads TGTGCCACCAGTGATACTGACAGGCCCAATCAGCCCCAGCATTTT. This translates into CATSDTDRPNQPQHF.

The sample holds many counts of this clonotype. The chain carries TRBV27 and TRBJ2-3; D tentatively reads TRBD1 or TRBD2 (5 bases each). With 3 bases removed from V and 4 bases from J, the gap between germline ends came to 14 bases. This CDR3 spans 15 amino acids. Germline loops: CDR1 MNHEY, CDR2 SMNVEV (reference sequence). This CDR3 is CASSFLGPFADTQYF. CDR3 bases: TGTGCCAGCAGTTTCTTGGGACCATTCGCAGATACGCAGTATTTT.

This clonotype was seen repeatedly, ten times or more. The chain carries TRBV5-6 and TRBJ2-1; 8 bases fit TRBD2. J lost 3 bases, V lost 4 bases, and 6 bases had no gene match. The CDR3 has 15 amino acids. Per germline, CDR1 SGHDT and CDR2 YYEEEE. CDR3 amino acids: CASSPLAANYNEQFF. CDR3 nucleotide sequence: TGTGCCAGCAGCCCACTAGCGGCAAACTACAATGAGCAGTTCTTC.

The chain has TRBV29-1 and TRBJ1-2, with D hard to call. The CDR3 contains 12 residues. In germline, CDR1 is SQVTM, CDR2 ANQGSEA. V lost 2 bases and J lost 4, with 8 bases in between. Written as DNA, the CDR3 is TGCAGCGTTGAATCACCCCGCTATGGCTACACCTTC. Encoded protein: CSVESPRYGYTF. Full variable domain (remainder filled in from reference TRBV29-1 and TRBJ1-2): SAVISQKPSRDICQRGTSLTIQCQVDSQVTMMFWYRQQPGQSLTLIATANQGSEATYESGFVIDKFPISRPNLTFSTLTVSNMSPEDSSIYLCSVESPRYGYTFGSGTRLTVV.

This clonotype was seen repeatedly, ten times or more. This chain uses TRBV18 with TRBJ2-7; TRBD2 agrees at 9 bases. V was pared by 3 bases and J by 5 bases, with 5 bases of the junction left unmatched. The CDR3 loop spans 14 amino acids. Germline lookup yields CDR1 KGHSH and CDR2 LQKENI. CDR3 amino acids: CASSPVSGRDEQYF. In DNA, the CDR3 is TGTGCCAGCTCACCTGTTAGCGGGAGAGACGAGCAGTACTTC.

This clonotype was detected ten times or more. This chain joins TRBV27 and TRBJ2-2, with 7 bases identical to TRBD2. The CDR3 length is 13 residues. The J segment lost 5 bases and the V segment lost 8 bases, leaving 5 bases of the junction unmatched. From germline, CDR1 is MNHEY and CDR2 SMNVEV (reference sequence). The CDR3 nucleotides are TGTGCCAGCGGAAAGCGGGAAACCGGGGAGCTGTTTTTT. This gives the protein CASGKRETGELFF.

This clonotype has ten or more counts. The chain carries TRBV25-1 and TRBJ2-1, with D uncertain. This CDR3 spans 15 amino acids. Trimming took 0 bases from V and 5 from J, leaving 11 bases between them. Germline lookup yields CDR1 MGHDK and CDR2 SYGVNS. The CDR3: CASSEYMGIHNEQFF. Here the CDR3 DNA reads TGTGCCAGCAGTGAATATATGGGGATCCACAATGAGCAGTTCTTC. Full variable domain (missing parts from reference TRBV25-1 and TRBJ2-1): EADIYQTPRYLVIGTGKKITLECSQTMGHDKMYWYQQDPGMELHLIHYSYGVNSTEKGDLSSESTVSRIRTEHFPLTLESARPSHTSQYLCASSEYMGIHNEQFFGPGTRLTVL.

This clonotype has at least ten counts. The chain links TRBV29-1 to TRBJ1-1; 9 nucleotides match TRBD1. V was clipped by 7 bases and J by 1 base; unmatched bases: 4. The CDR3 has 13 amino acids. In germline, CDR1 is SQVTM, CDR2 ANQGSEA. The CDR3 bases are TGCAGCGCCGGGGACAGGGCGAACACTGAAGCTTTCTTT. It yields the protein CSAGDRANTEAFF.

There are a few counts of this clonotype. The rearrangement joins TRBV28 to TRBJ2-3; no reliable D call. The V end was cut by 10 bases, the J end by 1 base, with 9 bases between. Germline V gene data show CDR1 as MDHEN and CDR2 as SYDVKM. CDR3 size: 12 residues. CDR3 sequence reads: CAIVDRTDTQYF. CDR3 sequence (DNA): TGTGCCATTGTGGACCGCACAGATACGCAGTATTTT.

V gene TRBV6-2 or TRBV6-3 combines with J gene TRBJ2-1; D ambiguous. CDR1 MNHEY and CDR2 SVGEGT come from the germline V gene. The CDR3 runs to 13 residues. V was clipped by 4 bases and J by 3 bases, with 7 bases between them. The CDR3 protein is CASSFFFYNEQFF. Written as DNA, the CDR3 is TGTGCCAGCAGTTTTTTTTTCTACAATGAGCAGTTCTTC.

This clonotype was observed at least ten times. This rearrangement joins TRBV28 to TRBJ1-6, with D uncertain. V gave up 2 bases and J gave up 10 bases, with 9 bases separating them. The germline V gene has CDR1 MDHEN and CDR2 SYDVKM. The CDR3 sequence is 13 residues long. The CDR3 here is CASSLLGRSPLHF. The CDR3, as DNA: TGTGCCAGCAGTTTACTTGGGCGATCACCCCTCCACTTT. The whole variable domain, remainder taken from reference TRBV28 and TRBJ1-6, is DVKVTQSSRYLVKRTGEKVFLECVQDMDHENMFWYRQDPGLGLRLIYFSYDVKMKEKGDIPEGYSVSREKKERFSLILESASTNQTSMYLCASSLLGRSPLHFGNGTRLTVT.

This clonotype was recorded many times. This chain links TRBV20-1 with TRBJ1-1, with 8 bases lining up with TRBD1. CDR3 length equals 16 residues. Trimming at V came to 2 bases and at J to 1 base, leaving 9 bases not matched to a gene. Germline V lookup: CDR1 DFQATT, CDR2 SNEGSKA (reference sequence). This CDR3 reads CSARLPPGQGNTEAFF. As DNA, the CDR3 is TGCAGTGCTAGATTACCCCCCGGACAGGGGAACACTGAAGCTTTCTTT.

This clonotype was counted at least ten times. This sequence joins TRBV27 and TRBJ2-3; tentatively, D is TRBD1 (5 bases). Trimming cost V 2 bases and J 6 bases, with 21 bases left between them. This CDR3 has 17 amino acids. Germline V CDR1 and CDR2: MNHEY, SMNVEV (reference sequence). This CDR3 is CASSLTGAFVPRDTQYF. The CDR3 bases are TGTGCCAGCAGTTTAACTGGGGCCTTCGTCCCCCGGGATACGCAGTATTTT.

This clonotype was recorded many times. V usage is TRBV5-5 and J usage is TRBJ2-2, with 12 nucleotides matching TRBD2. With 3 bases clipped from V and 7 bases from J, the junction kept 1 base outside the gene matches. CDR1 and CDR2 (germline): SGHKS, YYEKEE (reference sequence). The CDR3 totals 14 residues. The CDR3 loop is CASSWTSGIGELFF. CDR3 bases: TGTGCCAGCAGCTGGACTAGCGGGATCGGGGAGCTGTTTTTT.

This clonotype was seen at least ten times. This CDR3 is CASSYNTGELFF. The DNA for the CDR3 is TGCGCCAGCAGCTACAACACCGGGGAGCTGTTTTTT. This rearrangement joins TRBV5-1 to TRBJ2-2; D is uncertain. The germline V gene has CDR1 SGHRS and CDR2 YFSETQ. The CDR3 runs 12 residues. V was pared by 3 bases and J by 2 bases, with 2 bases between.